This T cell receptor beta chain was documented in a study of T cells in Graves' hyperthyroidism and ophthalmopathy. General observations from the study: Blood also showed most of the thyroid clonotypes that were expanded above 0.001.

Regarding this clonotype: Its antigen is not identified.

V lost 4 bases and J 2 bases, leaving 17 bases between the germline ends. Germline V lookup: CDR1 DFQATT, CDR2 SNEGSKA (reference sequence). The CDR3 has 15 amino acids. Regions amplified from RNA transcripts were the TCR beta CDR3 regions. HTBI primers were employed in a first-round RT-PCR of the TCR CDR3. TCRdb processed the multiplex PCR reads anew with MiXCR; each CDR3 protein has one entry. The repertoire holds a few hundred thousand distinct CDR3 sequences, about 15% seen once, with about 33% in the top ten. The chain has TRBV20-1 and TRBJ2-5; D is perhaps TRBD2 (5 bases). This TCR was sampled from a woman younger than 45 with Graves' hyperthyroidism. The sequenced sample consisted of blood. The CDR3 coding sequence is TGCAGTGCTACGGTGGTGGAGGACTTTCAAGAGACCCAGTACTTC. This gives the protein CSATVVEDFQETQYF.